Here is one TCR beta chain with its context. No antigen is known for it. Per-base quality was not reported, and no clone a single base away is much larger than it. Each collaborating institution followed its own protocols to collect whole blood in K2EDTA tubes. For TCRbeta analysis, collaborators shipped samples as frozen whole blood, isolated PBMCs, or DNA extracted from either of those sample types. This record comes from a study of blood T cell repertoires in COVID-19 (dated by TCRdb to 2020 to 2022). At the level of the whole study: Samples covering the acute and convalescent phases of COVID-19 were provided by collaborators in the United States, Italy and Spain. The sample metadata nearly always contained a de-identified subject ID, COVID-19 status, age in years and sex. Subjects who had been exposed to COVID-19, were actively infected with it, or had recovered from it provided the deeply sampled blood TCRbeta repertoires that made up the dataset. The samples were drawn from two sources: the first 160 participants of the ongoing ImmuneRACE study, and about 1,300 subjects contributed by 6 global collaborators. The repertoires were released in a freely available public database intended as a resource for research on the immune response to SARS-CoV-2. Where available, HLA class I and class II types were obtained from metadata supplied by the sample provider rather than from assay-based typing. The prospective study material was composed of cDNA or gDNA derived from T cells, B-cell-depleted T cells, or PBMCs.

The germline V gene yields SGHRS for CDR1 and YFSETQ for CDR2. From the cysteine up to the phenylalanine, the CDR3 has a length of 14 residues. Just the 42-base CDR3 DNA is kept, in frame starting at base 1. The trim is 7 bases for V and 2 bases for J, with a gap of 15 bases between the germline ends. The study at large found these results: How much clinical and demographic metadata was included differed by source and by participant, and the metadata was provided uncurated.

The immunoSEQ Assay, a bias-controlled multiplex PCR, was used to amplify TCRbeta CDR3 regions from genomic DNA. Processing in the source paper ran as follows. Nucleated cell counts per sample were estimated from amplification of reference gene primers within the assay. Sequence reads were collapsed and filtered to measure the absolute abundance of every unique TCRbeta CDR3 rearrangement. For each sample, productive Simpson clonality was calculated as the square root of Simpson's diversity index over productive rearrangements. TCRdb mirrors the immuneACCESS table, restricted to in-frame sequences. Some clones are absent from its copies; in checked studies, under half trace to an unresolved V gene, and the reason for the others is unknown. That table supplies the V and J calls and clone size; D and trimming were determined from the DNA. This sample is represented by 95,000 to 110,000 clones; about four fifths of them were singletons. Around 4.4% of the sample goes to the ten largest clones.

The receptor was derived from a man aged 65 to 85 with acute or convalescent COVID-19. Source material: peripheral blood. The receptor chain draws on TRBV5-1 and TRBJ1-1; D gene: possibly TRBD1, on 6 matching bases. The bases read TGCGCCAGCCGGACAGACAGAGAAAACACTGAAGCTTTCTTT. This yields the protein CASRTDRENTEAFF. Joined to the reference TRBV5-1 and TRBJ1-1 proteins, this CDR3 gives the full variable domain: KAGVTQTPRYLIKTRGQQVTLSCSPISGHRSVSWYQQTPGQGLQFLFEYFSETQRNKGNFPGRFSGRQFSNSRSEMNVSTLELGDSALYLCASRTDRENTEAFFGQGTRLTVV.